This T cell receptor beta chain was retrieved from a study of metastatic and nonmetastatic thyroid tumors. Across the whole study: From malignant and benign thyroid patients, repertoires in blood and in tumor or nodule tissue were compared.

In the authors' workflow: Variation in CDR3 across clinicopathological groups served as the basis for constructing a distant-metastasis classifier in papillary thyroid cancer. MiXCR was used by TCRdb to re-call the PCR reads. The V and J calls shown here were made by TCRdb, not taken from the authors' results. This repertoire shows some 15,000 clones, roughly a fifth found once; its top ten account for around a fifth. Whole-study findings and limits: As reported, TCR beta diversity in blood and tumor was significantly higher in malignant thyroid tumors than in benign nodules.

This clone turned up a few times. Its antigen is not identified. The germline CDR1 and CDR2 sequences are SGHRS and YFSETQ. V was pared by 0 bases and J by 8 bases, with 9 bases between. The CDR3 covers 12 residues. Thyroid surgery took place with no prior treatment in any patient. V usage is TRBV5-1 and J usage is TRBJ2-7; D possibly corresponds to TRBD2 (6 bases). The sample taken for sequencing was adjacent normal tissue. This receptor was identified in a female donor with papillary thyroid cancer or a benign thyroid nodule (not recorded which). Some clones in this sample may be carry-over from other donors' samples. DNA for the CDR3: TGCGCCAGCAGCTTGGCGGGGGAGAAGCAGTACTTC. Encoded protein: CASSLAGEKQYF. Together with reference TRBV5-1 and TRBJ2-7, the CDR3 gives the full variable domain: KAGVTQTPRYLIKTRGQQVTLSCSPISGHRSVSWYQQTPGQGLQFLFEYFSETQRNKGNFPGRFSGRQFSNSRSEMNVSTLELGDSALYLCASSLAGEKQYFGPGTRLTVT.